Sequencing of this T cell receptor (beta chain) was carried out in a study of blood T cell repertoires in COVID-19. Assignments of participants to cohorts depended upon their own reported clinical history. Two negative PCRs, clearance, or symptom resolution had been documented for recovered Cohort 3 donors. V gave up 6 bases and J gave up 0 bases, with 11 bases separating them. CDR3 length: 14 amino acids. CDR1 is MNHEY and CDR2 is SVGAGI in the germline V gene. Generated by immunoSEQ multiplex PCR, the TCRdb table keeps only in-frame clones and is missing some. The sample yields roughly 400,000 clones, 87% seen once.

The sequenced sample consisted of PBMCs or T cells enriched from blood (not recorded which). The receptor comes from a woman aged 50 to 60 who had recovered from COVID-19. This chain connects TRBV6-5 to TRBJ1-1, with D hard to call. The CDR3 DNA reads as TGTGCCAGCAGGGGTGCAGACATGAACACTGAAGCTTTCTTT. It is translated as CASRGADMNTEAFF.